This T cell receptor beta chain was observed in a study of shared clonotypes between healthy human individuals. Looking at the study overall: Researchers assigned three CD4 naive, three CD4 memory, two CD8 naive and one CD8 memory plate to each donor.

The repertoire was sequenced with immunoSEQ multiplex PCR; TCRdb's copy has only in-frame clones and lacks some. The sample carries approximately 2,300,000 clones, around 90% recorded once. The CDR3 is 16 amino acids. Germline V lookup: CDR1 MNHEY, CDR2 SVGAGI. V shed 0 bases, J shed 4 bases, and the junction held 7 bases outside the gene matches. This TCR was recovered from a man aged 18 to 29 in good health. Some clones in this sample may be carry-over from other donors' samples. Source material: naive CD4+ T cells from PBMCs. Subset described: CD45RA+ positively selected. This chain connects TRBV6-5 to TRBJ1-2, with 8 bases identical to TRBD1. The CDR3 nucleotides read TGTGCCAGCAGTTACTCGGTCAGGGGGCACGGCTATGGCTACACCTTC. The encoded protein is CASSYSVRGHGYGYTF.